In this sample, the clone carrying this TCR beta chain turned up a few times. The protocol was immunoSEQ multiplex PCR, while the TCRdb copy is restricted to in-frame clones and leaves out a portion. The sample holds tens of thousands of clones, 80% to 95% seen once. The record originates from a study of OX40 agonist ivuxolimab in advanced cancers. Looking at the study overall: One hepatocellular carcinoma and a couple of cutaneous melanoma patients partially responded.

The CDR3 has 12 amino acids. The germline V gene has CDR1 LNHNV and CDR2 YYDKDF (reference sequence). Trimming removed 0 bases from V and 9 bases from J, with 6 bases in between. The chain joins TRBV15 to TRBJ2-4; maybe TRBD1 (6 bases). The sequencing here drew on CD4+ or CD8+ T cells sorted from blood, taken in a trial of the OX40 agonist ivuxolimab. The TCR comes from an adult with an advanced solid tumor such as melanoma, head and neck, liver or kidney cancer. CDR3 sequence: CATSREGGIQYF. CDR3 bases: TGTGCCACCAGCAGAGAAGGGGGCATTCAGTACTTC.